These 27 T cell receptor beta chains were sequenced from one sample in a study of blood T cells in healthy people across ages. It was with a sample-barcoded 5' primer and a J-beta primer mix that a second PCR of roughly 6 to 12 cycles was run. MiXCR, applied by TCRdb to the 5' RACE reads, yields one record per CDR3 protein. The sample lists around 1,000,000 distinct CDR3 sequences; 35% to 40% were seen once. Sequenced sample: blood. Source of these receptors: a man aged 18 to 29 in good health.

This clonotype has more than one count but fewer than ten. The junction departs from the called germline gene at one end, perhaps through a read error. CDR3 sequence reads: CASIRGLITDAQYF. CDR3 DNA sequence: TGTGCCAGCATCAGGGGGCTGATCACAGATGCGCAGTATTTT. The chain employs TRBV6-2 or TRBV6-3 and TRBJ2-3, with 8 bases aligning to TRBD1. From germline, CDR1 is MNHEY and CDR2 SVGEGT. CDR3 length equals 14 residues.

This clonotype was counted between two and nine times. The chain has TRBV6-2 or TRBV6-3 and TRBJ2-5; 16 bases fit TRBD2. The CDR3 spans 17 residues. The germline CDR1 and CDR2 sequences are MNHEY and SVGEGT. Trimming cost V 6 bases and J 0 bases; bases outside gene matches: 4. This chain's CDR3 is CASSPGLAGGHQETQYF. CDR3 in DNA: TGTGCCAGCAGCCCGGGACTAGCGGGGGGGCACCAAGAGACCCAGTACTTC.

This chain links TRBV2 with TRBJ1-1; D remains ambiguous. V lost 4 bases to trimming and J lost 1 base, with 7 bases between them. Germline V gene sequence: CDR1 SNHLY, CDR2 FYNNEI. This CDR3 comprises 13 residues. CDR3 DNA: TGTGCCAGCAGTGGTGAGGGGAACACTGAAGCTTTCTTT. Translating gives CASSGEGNTEAFF.

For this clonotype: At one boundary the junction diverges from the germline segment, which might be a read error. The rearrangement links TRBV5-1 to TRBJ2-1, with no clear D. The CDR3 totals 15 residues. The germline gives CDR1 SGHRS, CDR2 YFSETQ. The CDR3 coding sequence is TGCGCCAGCAGCTTATCTCCAAGCTCCTACAGTGAGCAGTTCTTC. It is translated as CASSLSPSSYSEQFF.

In DNA, the CDR3 is TGTGCCACCAGTGATTTTTCGGGGACCGGGGAGCTGTTTTTT. This sequence encodes CATSDFSGTGELFF. The gene calls are TRBV24-1 and TRBJ2-2, with a tentative D call TRBD2 (5 bases). V was shortened by 1 base and J by 5 bases, with 7 bases between the two germline ends. The CDR3 is 14 amino acids. The germline gives CDR1 KGHDR, CDR2 SFDVKD.

The CDR3 is CASSFTRQGPYNEQFF. CDR3 nucleotide sequence: TGTGCCAGCAGCTTCACCCGACAGGGGCCCTACAATGAGCAGTTCTTC. The J gene is TRBJ2-1, the V gene TRBV7-2; TRBD1 agrees at 8 bases. Germline CDR1 reads SGHTA; CDR2 reads FQGNSA. The CDR3 covers 16 residues. The V gene end was trimmed by 3 bases and the J gene end by 2 bases; junction bases not matched to a gene: 6.

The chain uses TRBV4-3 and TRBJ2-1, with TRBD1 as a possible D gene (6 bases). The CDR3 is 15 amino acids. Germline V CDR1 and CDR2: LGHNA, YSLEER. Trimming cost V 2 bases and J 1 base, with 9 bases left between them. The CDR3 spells CASSQLRGSYNEQFF. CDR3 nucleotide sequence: TGCGCCAGCAGCCAACTCAGGGGTTCCTACAATGAGCAGTTCTTC.

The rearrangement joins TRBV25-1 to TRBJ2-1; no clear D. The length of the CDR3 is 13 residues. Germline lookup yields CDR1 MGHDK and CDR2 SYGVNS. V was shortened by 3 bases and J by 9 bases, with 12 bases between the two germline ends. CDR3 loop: CASSDPNPSEQFF. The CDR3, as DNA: TGTGCCAGCAGTGACCCCAATCCCTCTGAGCAGTTCTTC.

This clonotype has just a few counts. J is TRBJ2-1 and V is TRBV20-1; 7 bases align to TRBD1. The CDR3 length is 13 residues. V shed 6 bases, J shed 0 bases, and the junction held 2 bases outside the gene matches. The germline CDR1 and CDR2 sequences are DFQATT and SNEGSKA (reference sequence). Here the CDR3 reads CSAGTDSYNEQFF. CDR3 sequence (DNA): TGCAGTGCCGGGACAGACTCCTACAATGAGCAGTTCTTC.

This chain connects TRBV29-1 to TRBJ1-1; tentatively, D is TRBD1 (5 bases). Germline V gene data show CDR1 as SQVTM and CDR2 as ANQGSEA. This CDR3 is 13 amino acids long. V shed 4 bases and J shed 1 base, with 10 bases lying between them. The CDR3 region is CSVAGLWNTEAFF. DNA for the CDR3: TGCAGCGTTGCGGGACTGTGGAACACTGAAGCTTTCTTT.

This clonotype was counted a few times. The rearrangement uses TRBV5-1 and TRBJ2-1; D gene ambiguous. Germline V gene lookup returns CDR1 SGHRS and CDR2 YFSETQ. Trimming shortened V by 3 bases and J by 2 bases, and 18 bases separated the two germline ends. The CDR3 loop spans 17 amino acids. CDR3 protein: CASSSGSRAEAYNEQFF. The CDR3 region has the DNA TGCGCCAGCAGCTCCGGATCTCGAGCTGAGGCCTACAATGAGCAGTTCTTC. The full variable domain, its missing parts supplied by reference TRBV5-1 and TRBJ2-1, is KAGVTQTPRYLIKTRGQQVTLSCSPISGHRSVSWYQQTPGQGLQFLFEYFSETQRNKGNFPGRFSGRQFSNSRSEMNVSTLELGDSALYLCASSSGSRAEAYNEQFFGPGTRLTVL.

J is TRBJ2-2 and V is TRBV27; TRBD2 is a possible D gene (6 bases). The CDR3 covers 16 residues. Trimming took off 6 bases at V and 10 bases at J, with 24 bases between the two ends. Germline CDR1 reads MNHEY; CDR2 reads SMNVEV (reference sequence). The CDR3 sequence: CASSRGNPTREAELFF. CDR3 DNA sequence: TGTGCCAGCAGCCGCGGAAACCCAACCAGGGAGGCGGAGCTGTTTTTT.

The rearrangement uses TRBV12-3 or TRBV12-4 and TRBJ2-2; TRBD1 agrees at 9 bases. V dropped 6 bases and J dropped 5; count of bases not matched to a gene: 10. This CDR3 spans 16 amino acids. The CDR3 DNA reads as TGTGCCAGCAGCCCAGATGGGACAGGGAGAACCGGGGAGCTGTTTTTT. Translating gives CASSPDGTGRTGELFF.

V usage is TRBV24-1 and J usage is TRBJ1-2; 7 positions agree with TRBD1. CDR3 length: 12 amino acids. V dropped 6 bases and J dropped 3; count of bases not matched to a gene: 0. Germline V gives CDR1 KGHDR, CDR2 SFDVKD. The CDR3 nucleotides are TGTGCCACCAGTCAGGGGGACTATGGCTACACCTTC. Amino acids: CATSQGDYGYTF.

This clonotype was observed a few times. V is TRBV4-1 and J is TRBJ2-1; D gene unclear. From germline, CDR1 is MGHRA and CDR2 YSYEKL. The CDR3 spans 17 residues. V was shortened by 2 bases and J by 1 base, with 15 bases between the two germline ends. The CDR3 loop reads CASSQPTRAPSYNEQFF. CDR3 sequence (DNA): TGCGCCAGCAGCCAACCTACCCGAGCCCCTTCCTACAATGAGCAGTTCTTC.

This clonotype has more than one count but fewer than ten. Here the CDR3 reads CASSDSRSRDTQYF. CDR3 DNA: TGTGCCAGCAGTGATAGCCGAAGTAGGGATACGCAGTATTTT. The rearrangement uses TRBV6-1 and TRBJ2-3; D is unresolved. V dropped 3 bases and J dropped 6 bases, with 13 bases sitting between them. This CDR3 region has 14 residues. Germline-derived CDR1 and CDR2 are MNHNS and SASEGT.

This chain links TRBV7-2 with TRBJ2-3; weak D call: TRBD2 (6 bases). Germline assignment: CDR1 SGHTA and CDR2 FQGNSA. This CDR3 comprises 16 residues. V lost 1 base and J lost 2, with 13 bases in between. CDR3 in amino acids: CASSLVSGSLTDTQYF. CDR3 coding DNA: TGTGCCAGCAGCTTAGTTTCCGGGAGCCTCACAGATACGCAGTATTTT.

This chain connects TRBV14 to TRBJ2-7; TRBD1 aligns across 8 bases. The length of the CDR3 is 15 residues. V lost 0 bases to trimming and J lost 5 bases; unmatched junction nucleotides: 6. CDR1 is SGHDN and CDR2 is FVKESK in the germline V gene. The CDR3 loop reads CASSQDWSGGHEQYF. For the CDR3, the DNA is TGTGCCAGCAGCCAAGATTGGTCAGGGGGCCACGAGCAGTACTTC.

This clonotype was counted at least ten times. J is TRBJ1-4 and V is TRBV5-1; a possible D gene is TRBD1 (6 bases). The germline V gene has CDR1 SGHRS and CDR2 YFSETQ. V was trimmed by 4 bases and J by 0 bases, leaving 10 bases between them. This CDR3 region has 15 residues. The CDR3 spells CASSGRGATNEKLFF. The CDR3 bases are TGCGCCAGCAGCGGCAGGGGTGCAACTAATGAAAAACTGTTTTTT.

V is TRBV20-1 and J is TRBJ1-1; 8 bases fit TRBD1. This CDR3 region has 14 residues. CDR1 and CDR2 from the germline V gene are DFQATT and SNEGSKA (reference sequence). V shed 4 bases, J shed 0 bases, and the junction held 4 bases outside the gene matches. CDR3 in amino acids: CSATPTGVNTEAFF. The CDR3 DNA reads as TGCAGTGCTACTCCGACAGGGGTGAACACTGAAGCTTTCTTT.

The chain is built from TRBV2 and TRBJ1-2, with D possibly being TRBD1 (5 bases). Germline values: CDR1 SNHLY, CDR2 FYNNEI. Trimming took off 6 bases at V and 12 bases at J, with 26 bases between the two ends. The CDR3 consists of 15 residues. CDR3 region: CASRDPTGTPNYNTF. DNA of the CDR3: TGTGCCAGCAGGGACCCGACCGGGACTCCGAATTATAACACCTTC.

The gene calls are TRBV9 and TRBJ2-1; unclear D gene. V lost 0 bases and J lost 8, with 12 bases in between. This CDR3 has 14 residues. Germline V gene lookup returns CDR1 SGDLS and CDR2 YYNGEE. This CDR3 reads CASSVDAGSHEQFF. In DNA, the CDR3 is TGTGCCAGCAGCGTAGATGCAGGTTCCCATGAGCAGTTCTTC.

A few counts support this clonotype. In DNA, the CDR3 is TGTGCCACCGTGTCTAGCGGGGCTGAGCAGTTCTTC. Protein: CATVSSGAEQFF. The chain is built from TRBV15 and TRBJ2-1; 9 nucleotides agree with TRBD2. Losses at the gene ends were 8 bases for V and 9 bases for J; bases not matched to a gene: 5. CDR1 is LNHNV, CDR2 YYDKDF, per germline (reference sequence). CDR3 length: 12 amino acids.

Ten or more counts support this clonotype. The CDR3 DNA reads TGCAGCGTAGCCCTCGACAGGGGGCTTGGCTACACCTTC. This codes for CSVALDRGLGYTF. V is TRBV29-1 and J is TRBJ1-2; 10 bases match TRBD1. The CDR3 has 13 residues. Germline CDR1 SQVTM, CDR2 ANQGSEA. J was trimmed by 7 bases and V by 6 bases; bases with no gene match: 8.

Here the CDR3 reads CASSQLRGLLPYGYTF. DNA of the CDR3: TGTGCCAGCAGCCAGTTGCGGGGCCTACTCCCCTATGGCTACACCTTC. This sequence joins TRBV4-2 and TRBJ1-2; D perhaps matches TRBD1 (5 bases). The CDR3 is 16 residues long. Germline assignment: CDR1 LGHNA and CDR2 YNFKEQ. The germline V and J ends were trimmed by 3 bases and 4 bases, with 18 bases remaining between them.

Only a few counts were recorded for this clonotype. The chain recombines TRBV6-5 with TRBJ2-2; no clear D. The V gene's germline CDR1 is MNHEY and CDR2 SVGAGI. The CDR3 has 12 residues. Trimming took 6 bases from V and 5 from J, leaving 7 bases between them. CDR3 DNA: TGTGCCAGCAGGCAGCAAACCGGGGAGCTGTTTTTT. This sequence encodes CASRQQTGELFF.

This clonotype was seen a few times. The CDR3 protein is CASSYPTGSSEAFF. The CDR3, as DNA: TGTGCCAGCAGTTACCCGACAGGGTCGTCTGAAGCTTTCTTT. The J gene is TRBJ1-1, the V gene TRBV6-2 or TRBV6-3; 7 nucleotides agree with TRBD1. J was trimmed by 6 bases and V by 2 bases; bases with no gene match: 6. CDR1 and CDR2 from the germline V gene are MNHEY and SVGEGT. This CDR3 has 14 residues.